A selection of T cell receptor beta chains follows, all from one sample in a study of blood T cell repertoires in COVID-19. Sequencing used immunoSEQ multiplex PCR; TCRdb keeps in-frame clones, though not all of them. Among about 210,000 clones listed, around 82% were seen once. What was sequenced was peripheral blood. Receptor source: a woman in her 40s with acute or convalescent COVID-19. Each CDR3 is given with its conserved first and last residue. D genes are given only for firm matches.

J gene: TRBJ1-6
D gene: .
V gene: TRBV18
CDR3 DNA: TGTGCCAGCTCACCAGGGCAGGCGGGAACTTCGCCCCTCCACTTT
CDR3 protein: CASSPGQAGTSPLHF

J gene: TRBJ2-7
D gene: .
V gene: TRBV29-1
CDR3 DNA: TGCAGCGTGCATGGACTGAGCTCCTACGAGCAGTACTTC
CDR3 protein: CSVHGLSSYEQYF

J gene: TRBJ2-2
D gene: .
V gene: TRBV19
CDR3 DNA: TGTGCCAGTAGCCCTCCCGCGAGTTTTAACACCGGGGAGCTGTTTTTT
CDR3 protein: CASSPPASFNTGELFF

J gene: TRBJ1-2
D gene: .
V gene: TRBV7-2
CDR3 DNA: TGTGCCAGCAGCTCAAATCTCGGGACAACGATTAACTATGGCTACACCTTC
CDR3 protein: CASSSNLGTTINYGYTF

J gene: TRBJ1-5
D gene: TRBD1
V gene: TRBV6-6
CDR3 DNA: TGTGCCAGCAGTTACCCTAGGGACAGCCGAAATCAGCCCCAGCATTTT
CDR3 protein: CASSYPRDSRNQPQHF

J gene: TRBJ2-3
D gene: TRBD1
V gene: TRBV7-7
CDR3 DNA: TGTGCCAGCAGCGCCCTGTCAGGGGGCAGTACAGATACGCAGTATTTT
CDR3 protein: CASSALSGGSTDTQYF

J gene: TRBJ1-1
D gene: .
V gene: TRBV18
CDR3 DNA: TGTGCCAGCTCCTCTAACAGGAACACTGAAGCTTTCTTT
CDR3 protein: CASSSNRNTEAFF

J gene: TRBJ2-7
D gene: .
V gene: TRBV27
CDR3 DNA: TGTGCCAGCTCCTCATTCGCGGCAGGGGGGTCCTACGAGCAGTACTTC
CDR3 protein: CASSSFAAGGSYEQYF

J gene: TRBJ2-7
D gene: .
V gene: TRBV6-2/TRBV6-3
CDR3 DNA: TGTGCCAGCAGTTACTCGAGGAGGGAACCCTACGAGCAGTACTTC
CDR3 protein: CASSYSRREPYEQYF

J gene: TRBJ2-1
D gene: TRBD1
V gene: TRBV30
CDR3 DNA: TGTGCCTGGAGTGACCTCGGGACAGGGTTCAATGAGCAGTTCTTC
CDR3 protein: CAWSDLGTGFNEQFF

J gene: TRBJ1-5
D gene: .
V gene: TRBV2
CDR3 DNA: TGTGCCAGCAAGGAGGATAGCAATCAGCCCCAGCATTTT
CDR3 protein: CASKEDSNQPQHF